Presented here are 6 T cell receptor beta chains from one specimen sequenced in a study of T-cell memory formation after mild COVID-19. From the 5' RACE reads, TCRdb called clonotypes with MiXCR, one entry per CDR3 protein. Here the sample spans about 320,000 distinct CDR3 sequences, around an eighth being singletons. The sample taken for sequencing was PBMCs or a T cell subset sorted from them (not recorded which). The source is a man between 18 and 29 years old who had mild COVID-19 (a few samples of this study predate the infection). Cell type and time point are not known.

This clonotype was counted only a few times. The chain employs TRBV7-2 and TRBJ1-1; D is uncertain. Per the germline V gene, CDR1 is SGHTA and CDR2 is FQGNSA. Trimming cost V 2 bases and J 1 base, with 11 bases left between them. The CDR3 is made up of 15 amino acids. This CDR3 is CASSLLRGTNTEAFF. The CDR3 DNA reads as TGTGCCAGCAGCTTACTGCGCGGAACGAACACTGAAGCTTTCTTT. The variable domain in full, with the rest retrieved from reference TRBV7-2 and TRBJ1-1, is GAGVSQSPSNKVTEKGKDVELRCDPISGHTALYWYRQSLGQGLEFLIYFQGNSAPDKSGLPSDRFSAERTGGSVSTLTIQRTQQEDSAVYLCASSLLRGTNTEAFFGQGTRLTVV.

The chain joins TRBV6-5 to TRBJ2-3, with D possibly matching TRBD2 (5 bases). Trimming took 5 bases from V and 0 from J, leaving 9 bases between them. Germline V lookup: CDR1 MNHEY, CDR2 SVGAGI. CDR3 length equals 14 residues. CDR3 nucleotides: TGTGCCAGCAGTCATCGGACTAGCACAGATACGCAGTATTTT. Its translation is CASSHRTSTDTQYF.

The V and J genes are TRBV29-1 and TRBJ2-5; tentatively, D is TRBD1 or TRBD2 (5 bases each). The ends were cut back, 6 bases at V and 0 bases at J, with 14 bases in the middle. The CDR3 runs 14 residues. Germline loops: CDR1 SQVTM, CDR2 ANQGSEA. The CDR3: CSVESGRNQETQYF. CDR3 in DNA: TGCAGCGTGGAATCGGGACGGAACCAAGAGACCCAGTACTTC.

This rearrangement joins TRBV2 to TRBJ2-3, with a tentative D call TRBD2 (7 bases). This CDR3 spans 15 amino acids. Trimming stripped 4 bases from V and 4 bases from J, with 15 bases between. CDR1 is SNHLY and CDR2 is FYNNEI in the germline V gene. The CDR3 is CASSARGASPDTQYF. CDR3 DNA: TGTGCCAGCAGTGCTCGGGGGGCAAGTCCAGATACGCAGTATTTT.

The V and J genes are TRBV4-1 and TRBJ2-2; no reliable D call. The CDR3 has 15 amino acids. Trimming took off 2 bases at V and 2 bases at J, with 9 bases between the two ends. CDR1 MGHRA and CDR2 YSYEKL come from the germline V gene. CDR3: CASSQLMPNTGELFF. The CDR3 DNA reads as TGCGCCAGCAGCCAACTGATGCCTAACACCGGGGAGCTGTTTTTT.

This clonotype was seen only a few times. This chain uses TRBV2 with TRBJ1-1, with 11 bases lining up with TRBD1. Per germline, CDR1 SNHLY and CDR2 FYNNEI. The CDR3 spans 15 residues. The V gene end was trimmed by 7 bases and the J gene end by 3 bases; junction bases not matched to a gene: 7. The CDR3 here is CASIRPDRGHTEAFF. CDR3 nucleotides: TGTGCCAGCATAAGACCGGACAGGGGGCACACTGAAGCTTTCTTT.